This T cell receptor beta chain is drawn from a study of blood T cell repertoires in COVID-19. Study-wide background: From T cells, B-cell-depleted T cells, or PBMCs came the material, which was cDNA or gDNA.

This clone occurred a few times. Libraries were prepared by immunoSEQ multiplex PCR; TCRdb keeps only in-frame clonotypes and omits some of them. Here the sample spans some 40,000 clones, just under 80% being singletons. CDR1 is MDHEN and CDR2 is SYDVKM in the germline V gene. The junction had 7 bases not matched to a gene; V was cut back by 2 bases and J by 5 bases. The CDR3 length is 15 residues. The V gene is TRBV28, the J gene TRBJ1-1; 8 bases are a match to TRBD1. This sequence originates from a man older than 75 with active or convalescent COVID-19. The sequencing input was peripheral blood. The CDR3 region has the DNA TGTGCCAGCAGTTTACCGGACAGGGTGGGGACTGAAGCTTTCTTT. This codes for CASSLPDRVGTEAFF.